The sample holds a few counts of the clone carrying this TCR beta chain. What it recognizes is unknown. These data come from a study of shared clonotypes between healthy human individuals. Study details: Per donor, three plates held CD4 naive cells, three held CD4 memory, two held CD8 naive and one held CD8 memory.

Study conclusions and caveats: Richness estimates generally favored naive over memory subsets.

The germline V gene encodes CDR1 SGHRS and CDR2 YFSETQ. The CDR3 is made up of 13 amino acids. V lost 9 bases and J lost 6, with 18 bases in between. Every subset's genomic DNA went evenly onto several immunoSEQ plates. Method: immunoSEQ multiplex PCR; TCRdb's copy keeps in-frame clones and lacks some. The sample yields a few million clones, about nine tenths seen once. Sequencing was done on a sample of naive CD4+ T cells from PBMCs. The subset here: CD45RA+ positively selected. The chain carries TRBV5-1 and TRBJ1-1; D not resolved. This TCR came from a young man in good health. Some clones in this sample may be carry-over from other donors' samples. The CDR3 is CATGVTGEAEAFF. DNA of the CDR3: TGCGCCACCGGCGTCACCGGGGAGGCTGAAGCTTTCTTT.